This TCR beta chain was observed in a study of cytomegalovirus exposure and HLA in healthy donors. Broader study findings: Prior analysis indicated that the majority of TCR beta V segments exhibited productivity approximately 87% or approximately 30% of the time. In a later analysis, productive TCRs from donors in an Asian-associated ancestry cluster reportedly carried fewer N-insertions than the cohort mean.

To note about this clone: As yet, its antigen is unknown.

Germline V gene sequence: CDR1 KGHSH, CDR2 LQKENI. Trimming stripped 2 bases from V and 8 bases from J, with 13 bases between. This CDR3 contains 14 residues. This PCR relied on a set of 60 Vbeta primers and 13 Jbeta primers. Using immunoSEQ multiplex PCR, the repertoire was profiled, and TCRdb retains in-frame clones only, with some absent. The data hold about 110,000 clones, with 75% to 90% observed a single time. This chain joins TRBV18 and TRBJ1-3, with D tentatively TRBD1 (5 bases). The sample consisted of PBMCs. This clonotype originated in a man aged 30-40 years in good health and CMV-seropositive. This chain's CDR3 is CASSPYKGPDTIYF. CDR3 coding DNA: TGTGCCAGCTCACCATATAAGGGGCCAGACACCATATATTTT.